Below are 13 T cell receptor beta chains sequenced from a single sample in a study of early T cells in non-severe SARS-CoV-2 infection. One entry per CDR3 protein, called by TCRdb with MiXCR from the 5' RACE reads. The data show 35,000 to 45,000 distinct CDR3 sequences, roughly 5% seen once. Sequencing was performed on whole blood. The receptors originated from an adult who was a healthcare worker with PCR-confirmed SARS-CoV-2 infection or an uninfected control (not recorded which).

This clonotype turned up a few times. The rearrangement links TRBV12-5 to TRBJ2-1; TRBD2 agrees at 7 bases. This CDR3 is 15 amino acids long. CDR1 is LGHNT and CDR2 is FRNRAP in the germline V gene. V was pared by 6 bases and J by 0 bases, with 5 bases of the junction left unmatched. The CDR3 loop reads CASGPSGGSYNEQFF. The CDR3 region has the DNA TGTGCTAGTGGCCCTAGCGGAGGCTCCTACAATGAGCAGTTCTTC.

V gene TRBV28 combines with J gene TRBJ2-1; maybe TRBD2 (5 bases). The CDR3 spans 18 residues. Trimming removed 4 bases from V and 0 bases from J, with 19 bases in between. Germline V gives CDR1 MDHEN, CDR2 SYDVKM. The CDR3 loop reads CASSSSRGRGLSYNEQFF. The CDR3 nucleotides read TGTGCCAGCAGTTCCTCCCGCGGACGGGGTCTCTCCTACAATGAGCAGTTCTTC.

The sample holds many counts of this clonotype. The V and J genes are TRBV7-3 and TRBJ2-5; tentative D call: TRBD1 (7 bases). V lost 2 bases and J 2 bases, leaving 15 bases between the germline ends. This CDR3 contains 16 residues. Germline V gene data show CDR1 as SGHTA and CDR2 as FQGTGA. CDR3 in amino acids: CASSLGGGAGQETQYF. CDR3 DNA sequence: TGTGCCAGCAGCTTAGGAGGGGGCGCGGGTCAAGAGACCCAGTACTTC.

The chain recombines TRBV12-3 or TRBV12-4 with TRBJ1-1; 7 nucleotides align to TRBD1. Losses at the gene ends were 5 bases for V and 5 bases for J; bases not matched to a gene: 5. The CDR3 has 13 amino acids. CDR3 region: CASSPPTGTEAFF. The CDR3, as DNA: TGTGCCAGCAGTCCGCCGACAGGGACTGAAGCTTTCTTT.

This clonotype is classed as medium-sized (0.01 to 0.1%). The genes are TRBV7-9 and TRBJ2-1; the match to TRBD1 covers 10 bases. CDR3 length: 16 amino acids. Germline V gives CDR1 SEHNR, CDR2 FQNEAQ (reference sequence). The V gene end was trimmed by 2 bases and the J gene end by 4 bases; junction bases not matched to a gene: 5. The CDR3 DNA reads TGTGCCAGCAGCTTATCATCGGGACAGGGGTACAATGAGCAGTTCTTC. Translation: CASSLSSGQGYNEQFF.

The table lists this clonotype with many counts. This sequence joins TRBV20-1 and TRBJ2-1; D is tentatively TRBD1 or TRBD2 (6 bases each). V shed 3 bases and J shed 3 bases, with 24 bases lying between them. The V gene's germline CDR1 is DFQATT and CDR2 SNEGSKA (reference sequence). The CDR3 extends over 18 amino acids. The CDR3 spells CSASRGPGENPRYNEQFF. CDR3 bases: TGCAGTGCTAGCCGGGGGCCGGGAGAGAACCCCCGCTACAATGAGCAGTTCTTC.

The CDR3 DNA reads TGTGCCAGCTGTAAAGGACAGGGGAATTTTGAAAAACTGTTTTTT. Translation gives CASCKGQGNFEKLFF. The chain is built from TRBV7-9 and TRBJ1-4; 9 bases match TRBD1. Looked up from germline, CDR1 is SEHNR and CDR2 is FQNEAQ (reference sequence). Trimming at V came to 8 bases and at J to 7 bases, leaving 11 bases not matched to a gene. CDR3 length: 15 amino acids.

There are many counts of this clonotype. The chain combines TRBV20-1 with TRBJ1-1; no definite D call. CDR1 and CDR2 from the germline V gene are DFQATT and SNEGSKA (reference sequence). Trimming removed 5 bases from V and 7 bases from J, with 14 bases in between. The CDR3 totals 12 residues. CDR3 sequence: CSARGGRGEAFF. The CDR3 DNA reads as TGCAGTGCTCGAGGCGGTCGTGGTGAAGCTTTCTTT.

This clonotype appeared many times. This chain connects TRBV5-1 to TRBJ1-5; D remains ambiguous. The V gene's germline CDR1 is SGHRS and CDR2 YFSETQ. Deletions cut 0 bases from V and 7 bases from J, with 14 bases between. This CDR3 spans 15 amino acids. CDR3 bases: TGCGCCAGCAGCTTGGACGGTAGGACGGGCCAGCCCCAGCATTTT. It codes for CASSLDGRTGQPQHF.

This clonotype was counted ten times or more. The chain recombines TRBV20-1 with TRBJ2-7; 9 positions agree with TRBD1. The CDR3 is made up of 13 amino acids. Germline V gene sequence: CDR1 DFQATT, CDR2 SNEGSKA (reference sequence). V lost 2 bases to trimming and J lost 4 bases; unmatched junction nucleotides: 3. CDR3 residues: CSARSDRGYEQYF. As DNA, the CDR3 is TGCAGTGCTAGATCTGACAGGGGGTACGAGCAGTACTTC.

The table lists this clonotype with many counts. CDR3 amino acids: CATSDPSRIGTGELFF. The CDR3 DNA reads as TGTGCCACCAGTGATCCCTCTCGAATCGGGACCGGGGAGCTGTTTTTT. The V gene is TRBV24-1, the J gene TRBJ2-2; D remains unclear. Trimming left V 3 bases short and J 5 bases short, with 15 bases between. The CDR3 spans 16 residues. The germline V gene encodes CDR1 KGHDR and CDR2 SFDVKD.

This clonotype has more than one count but fewer than ten. The chain carries TRBV23-1 and TRBJ2-7; D ambiguous. TRBV23-1 is identified as an open reading frame with a role that is uncertain. V was pared by 0 bases and J by 9 bases, with 15 bases between. The CDR3 has 14 amino acids. The CDR3 reads CASSQSARSTGQYF. In DNA, the CDR3 is TGCGCCAGCAGTCAATCAGCTCGGTCGACCGGGCAGTACTTC.

This clonotype is a singleton in its sample. The rearrangement links TRBV2 to TRBJ2-1, with D unclear. The V and J ends lost 3 bases and 15 bases respectively, with 12 bases between them. The CDR3 runs to 11 residues. Germline V gives CDR1 SNHLY, CDR2 FYNNEI. CDR3 region: CASSETQPPFF. The CDR3 DNA is TGTGCCAGCAGTGAGACTCAACCTCCGTTCTTC.